Shown below are 21 T cell receptor beta chains from a single sample sequenced in a study of control samples from healthy donors and cancer patients. Assay used: immunoSEQ multiplex PCR; TCRdb lists only in-frame clones, some missing. The table lists about 190,000 clones. The sequenced sample consisted of blood. The receptors come from a woman aged 25 to 45 in good health.

The chain has TRBV18 and TRBJ1-4; 7 nucleotides match TRBD1. Germline V CDR1 and CDR2: KGHSH, LQKENI. This CDR3 comprises 15 residues. Losses at the gene ends were 4 bases for V and 5 bases for J; bases not matched to a gene: 7. CDR3 nucleotide sequence: TGTGCCAGCTCACGTTCCAGGGGGTGGAATGAAAAACTGTTTTTT. This sequence encodes CASSRSRGWNEKLFF. Based on the CDR3 plus reference TRBV18 and TRBJ1-4, the full variable domain is NAGVMQNPRHLVRRRGQEARLRCSPMKGHSHVYWYRQLPEEGLKFMVYLQKENIIDESGMPKERFSAEFPKEGPSILRIQQVVRGDSAAYFCASSRSRGWNEKLFFGSGTQLSVL.

CDR3 nucleotide sequence: TGTGCCAGCAGTTACCAAGGACAGGGCTACGAGCAGTACTTC. It codes for CASSYQGQGYEQYF. V usage is TRBV28 and J usage is TRBJ2-7; 8 nucleotides align to TRBD1. The CDR3 sequence is 14 residues long. The J segment lost 3 bases and the V segment lost 4 bases, leaving 5 bases of the junction unmatched. From germline, CDR1 is MDHEN and CDR2 SYDVKM.

The chain uses TRBV6-5 and TRBJ1-1; the D gene is possibly TRBD1 (6 bases). This CDR3 spans 15 amino acids. The germline V and J ends were trimmed by 3 bases and 1 base, with 12 bases remaining between them. Per the germline V gene, CDR1 is MNHEY and CDR2 is SVGAGI. The CDR3 sequence is CASSYFGGANTEAFF. In DNA, the CDR3 is TGTGCCAGCAGTTATTTCGGGGGCGCGAACACTGAAGCTTTCTTT.

The J gene is TRBJ2-7, the V gene TRBV5-1; possibly TRBD1 for D (5 bases). The CDR3 consists of 13 residues. Germline values: CDR1 SGHRS, CDR2 YFSETQ. V lost 7 bases to trimming and J lost 0 bases, with 11 bases between them. The CDR3 protein is CASAGFPSYEQYF. The CDR3 bases are TGCGCCAGCGCAGGGTTTCCCTCCTACGAGCAGTACTTC.

The chain has TRBV12-3 or TRBV12-4 and TRBJ1-6; D is ambiguous. V dropped 4 bases and J dropped 15 bases, with 13 bases sitting between them. The CDR3 length is 12 residues. The CDR3: CASSSPRAGLHF. For the CDR3, the DNA is TGTGCCAGCAGTTCTCCCCGGGCCGGCCTCCACTTT.

The chain combines TRBV28 with TRBJ2-5; D unresolved. Germline V gene lookup returns CDR1 MDHEN and CDR2 SYDVKM. This CDR3 is built from 13 residues. Trimming removed 8 bases from V and 5 bases from J, with 15 bases in between. This chain's CDR3 is CASLAQYQETQYF. CDR3 in DNA: TGTGCCAGCCTGGCACAGTATCAGGAGACCCAGTACTTC.

This chain joins TRBV7-8 and TRBJ2-5; D may be TRBD1 (6 bases). CDR3 length: 13 residues. The germline V and J ends were trimmed by 4 bases and 9 bases, with 15 bases remaining between them. Looked up from germline, CDR1 is SGHVS and CDR2 is FQNEAQ. CDR3 bases: TGTGCCAGCAGCTCCTGGGGGCTAGGGGCCCAGTACTTC. Translating gives CASSSWGLGAQYF.

CDR3 in amino acids: CASSRRVRGAPWHF. CDR3 sequence (DNA): TGTGCCAGCAGCCGAAGGGTCCGGGGGGCGCCGTGGCATTTT. This chain connects TRBV28 to TRBJ1-5; D might be TRBD1 (6 bases). The V gene lost 6 bases and the J gene lost 15 bases, with 24 bases spanning the gap. This CDR3 is built from 14 residues. The V gene's germline CDR1 is MDHEN and CDR2 SYDVKM.

The genes are TRBV15 and TRBJ2-1; 7 positions agree with TRBD2. The CDR3 totals 13 residues. Germline V gene lookup returns CDR1 LNHNV and CDR2 YYDKDF (reference sequence). With V trimmed by 3 bases and J by 6 bases, 2 bases remained unmatched. The DNA for the CDR3 is TGTGCCACCAGCAGGGCGGGAGTCAATGAGCAGTTCTTC. This sequence encodes CATSRAGVNEQFF.

V gene TRBV29-1 combines with J gene TRBJ2-1; D is possibly TRBD1 (6 bases). The V gene lost 7 bases and the J gene lost 1 base, with 14 bases spanning the gap. The CDR3 totals 14 residues. Germline assignment: CDR1 SQVTM and CDR2 ANQGSEA. CDR3 in DNA: TGCAGCGCTGTCTACAGGGAATCCTACAATGAGCAGTTCTTC. It specifies CSAVYRESYNEQFF.

The chain recombines TRBV6-5 with TRBJ2-2, with 8 bases identical to TRBD1. CDR1 and CDR2 from the germline V gene are MNHEY and SVGAGI. V lost 2 bases to trimming and J lost 5 bases; unmatched junction nucleotides: 4. The CDR3 covers 15 residues. Here the CDR3 DNA reads TGTGCCAGCAGTTACCGGACAGGGCCGACCGGGGAGCTGTTTTTT. Protein sequence: CASSYRTGPTGELFF.

The chain links TRBV6-2 or TRBV6-3 to TRBJ1-1; a weak D match, TRBD1 (5 bases). Germline CDR1 reads MNHEY; CDR2 reads SVGEGT. V was clipped by 0 bases and J by 4 bases, with 12 bases between them. The CDR3 totals 15 residues. The CDR3 coding sequence is TGTGCCAGCAGTTACTCGGCAGGGAGAACCACTGAAGCTTTCTTT. As protein: CASSYSAGRTTEAFF.

This sequence joins TRBV6-4 and TRBJ2-1; unclear D gene. Trimming left V 0 bases short and J 4 bases short, with 4 bases between. The CDR3 spans 13 residues. Germline V lookup: CDR1 MRHNA, CDR2 SNTAGT. The CDR3 loop reads CASSDSEYNEQFF. The DNA of the CDR3 is TGTGCCAGCAGTGACTCTGAGTACAATGAGCAGTTCTTC.

The gene calls are TRBV5-1 and TRBJ1-2; the D gene is possibly TRBD1 (6 bases). Germline V gene data show CDR1 as SGHRS and CDR2 as YFSETQ. This CDR3 region has 13 residues. The V end was cut by 0 bases, the J end by 7 bases, with 10 bases between. DNA for the CDR3: TGCGCCAGCAGCTTGGGAGGGACAACTGGCTACACCTTC. Its protein is CASSLGGTTGYTF.

The chain uses TRBV18 and TRBJ2-3; D might be TRBD2 (6 bases). The CDR3 contains 14 residues. In germline, CDR1 is KGHSH, CDR2 LQKENI. Deletions cut 3 bases from V and 5 bases from J, with 12 bases between. The CDR3 bases are TGTGCCAGCTCACCGGCGGGCGGGGTAGATACGCAGTATTTT. The encoded protein is CASSPAGGVDTQYF.

The V gene is TRBV3-1 (or the pseudogene TRBV3-2), the J gene TRBJ1-6; 7 bases match TRBD1. CDR3 size: 13 residues. Trimming cost V 8 bases and J 8 bases; bases outside gene matches: 6. The V gene's germline CDR1 is LGHDT and CDR2 YNNKEL (reference sequence). CDR3 loop: CASARDRDSPLHF. CDR3 sequence (DNA): TGTGCCAGCGCCCGGGACAGAGATTCACCCCTCCACTTT.

The genes are TRBV24-1 and TRBJ1-5; the D gene is possibly TRBD1 (6 bases). The CDR3 loop spans 14 amino acids. Trimming left V 9 bases short and J 4 bases short, with 15 bases between. The V gene's germline CDR1 is KGHDR and CDR2 SFDVKD. The CDR3 loop reads CATARQGFNQPQHF. CDR3 coding DNA: TGTGCCACCGCCCGGCAGGGGTTTAATCAGCCCCAGCATTTT.

The rearrangement links TRBV14 to TRBJ2-5, with a weak D call TRBD2 (6 bases). Germline-derived CDR1 and CDR2 are SGHDN and FVKESK. V shed 6 bases and J shed 5 bases, with 10 bases lying between them. The CDR3 has 12 amino acids. Here the CDR3 reads CASSRLGETQYF. The CDR3, as DNA: TGTGCCAGCAGTCGACTAGGGGAGACCCAGTACTTC.

The chain carries TRBV18 and TRBJ1-2; possible D gene TRBD1, 5 bases. The CDR3 runs to 16 residues. CDR1 KGHSH and CDR2 LQKENI come from the germline V gene. The ends were cut back, 6 bases at V and 3 bases at J, with 20 bases in the middle. The CDR3: CASSLSEGINDYGYTF. CDR3 nucleotides: TGTGCCAGCTCCCTGTCTGAGGGGATTAATGACTATGGCTACACCTTC.

The rearrangement uses TRBV7-2 and TRBJ1-1, with D perhaps matching TRBD1 (5 bases). Germline V lookup: CDR1 SGHTA, CDR2 FQGNSA. This CDR3 comprises 13 residues. The ends were cut back, 4 bases at V and 8 bases at J, with 14 bases in the middle. CDR3 region: CASSSLRQSEAFF. In DNA, the CDR3 is TGTGCCAGCAGCTCCCTGAGACAGTCAGAAGCTTTCTTT.

The V gene is TRBV19, the J gene TRBJ1-6, with 7 bases lining up with TRBD1. The trim removed 7 bases at V and 6 bases at J, leaving 3 bases unmatched. Germline lookup yields CDR1 LNHDA and CDR2 SQIVND (reference sequence). This CDR3 has 13 residues. CDR3 sequence (DNA): TGTGCCAGTAAGAACAGGGGTAATTCACCCCTCCACTTT. It translates to CASKNRGNSPLHF.